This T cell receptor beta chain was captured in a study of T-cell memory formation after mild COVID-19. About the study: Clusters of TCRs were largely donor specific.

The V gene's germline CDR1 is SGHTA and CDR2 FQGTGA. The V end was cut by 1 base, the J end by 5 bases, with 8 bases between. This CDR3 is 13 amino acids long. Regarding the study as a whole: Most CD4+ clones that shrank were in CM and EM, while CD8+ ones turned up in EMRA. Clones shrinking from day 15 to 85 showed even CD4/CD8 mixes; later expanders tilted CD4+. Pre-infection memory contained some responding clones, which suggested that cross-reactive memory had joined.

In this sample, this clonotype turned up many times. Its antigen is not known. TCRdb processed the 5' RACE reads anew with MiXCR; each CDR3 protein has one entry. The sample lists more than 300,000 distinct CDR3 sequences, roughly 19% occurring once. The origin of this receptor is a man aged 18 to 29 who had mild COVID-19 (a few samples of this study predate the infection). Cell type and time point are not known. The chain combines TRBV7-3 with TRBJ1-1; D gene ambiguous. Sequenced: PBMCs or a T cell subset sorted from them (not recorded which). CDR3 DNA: TGTGCCAGCAGCTTAATCCAAGGGACTGAAGCTTTCTTT. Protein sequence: CASSLIQGTEAFF.